Each of the 3 T cell receptor beta chains below was sequenced from the same sample in a study of chemoradiotherapy in HPV16-positive cancers. Assay: immunoSEQ multiplex PCR; the TCRdb copy retains only in-frame clones and omits some. The sample records about 8,900 clones, around 93% being singletons. Sample: blood, taken from a patient who underwent chemoradiotherapy. The origin of the receptors is a human donor with HPV-associated anogenital cancer.

The rearrangement joins TRBV4-1 to TRBJ2-1, with D uncertain. V was pared by 3 bases and J by 9 bases, with 12 bases between. The CDR3 covers 13 residues. Germline V gives CDR1 MGHRA, CDR2 YSYEKL. CDR3 in amino acids: CASSHASAGEQFF. The CDR3 nucleotides are TGCGCCAGCAGCCACGCCAGTGCCGGTGAGCAGTTCTTC.

The V call is TRBV5-1, the J call TRBJ1-2; D not resolved. The V end was cut by 3 bases, the J end by 1 base, with 10 bases between. The V gene's germline CDR1 is SGHRS and CDR2 YFSETQ. There are 14 residues in the CDR3. For the CDR3, the DNA is TGCGCCAGCAGCTATGAAGGGTTTAACTATGGCTACACCTTC. This codes for CASSYEGFNYGYTF.

The rearrangement joins TRBV2 to TRBJ1-6; D is undetermined. Germline assignment: CDR1 SNHLY and CDR2 FYNNEI. This CDR3 is 13 amino acids long. Trimming shortened V by 4 bases and J by 4 bases, and 5 bases separated the two germline ends. The CDR3 region has the DNA TGTGCCAGCAGTGTGGATTATAATTCACCCCTCCACTTT. Protein: CASSVDYNSPLHF.